The subject of this entry is one T cell receptor beta chain. Its antigen is unidentified. Gene names follow the mouse nomenclature. The CDR3 end falls 1 residue outside the read, so it is completed with the germline J gene. The CDR3 has 15 amino acids. CDR1 and CDR2 (germline): KGHTA, FQNQQP. Time point given: mouse harvest day 7 after allogeneic transplant. Each mouse received 10^7 T-cell-depleted marrow cells plus 10^6 splenic CD5+ T cells by tail vein. Mice had MHC-mismatched B6 into BALB/c GVHD, sampled day 7 or 14. The source of the sample is a study of tissue T cells after allogeneic stem cell transplantation. Study-wide findings and caveats: Few T cell clones were shared across patients, but motif clusters showed tissue-specific shared signatures. Within patients, tissue anatomy strongly shaped TCR repertoire composition.

TCRdb's table, derived via immunoSEQ multiplex PCR, lists solely in-frame clones and lacks some. This sample has thousands of clones; around 50% occur once, and the top ten carry 3.8%. The sequenced sample consisted of gut tissue. V gene TRBV23 combines with J gene TRBJ2-1; the table's D call of TRBD2 was not tested on the DNA. The source is a female BALB/c mouse given C57BL/6 T cells with graft-versus-host disease after an allogeneic hematopoietic cell transplant. The DNA read from the CDR3 is TGCTCCAGCAGGGGGGACTGGGGGGTCTATGCTGAGCAGTTC. Its translation is CSSRGDWGVYAEQF. The whole CDR3 reads CSSRGDWGVYAEQFF.